This T cell receptor (beta chain) was recorded in a study of shared clonotypes between healthy human individuals. About the study: CD4 naive and memory got three plates each, CD8 naive two, CD8 memory one.

Germline assignment: CDR1 LNHNV and CDR2 YYDKDF (reference sequence). The V gene lost 4 bases and the J gene lost 5 bases, with 15 bases spanning the gap. The CDR3 extends over 14 amino acids. Repertoires were generated with immunoSEQ multiplex PCR, while TCRdb's copy carries only in-frame clones and drops some. The table has some 680,000 clones, about three quarters seen once. The table lists this clone with many counts. The chain has TRBV15 and TRBJ2-7; either TRBD1 or TRBD2 may fit D (6 bases each). Sequencing was performed on memory CD4+ T cells sorted from blood. Subset in this sample: CD45RA-negative fraction. The TCR sequence derives from a woman under 40 in good health. The CDR3 spells CATSTRSRGDEQYF. The DNA of the CDR3 is TGTGCCACCAGCACTCGATCAAGGGGGGACGAGCAGTACTTC.